One and the same sample provided the 29 T cell receptor beta chains below, sequenced in a study of blood T cell repertoires in COVID-19 (dated by TCRdb to the early 2020s). The library was generated by the immunoSEQ multiplex PCR assay. Drawn from immuneACCESS, this table holds only the in-frame rearrangements with V and J called that TCRdb kept. Clones are partly lost; checked studies trace under half to an unresolved V gene and leave the rest unexplained. The sample includes 78,000 or so clones, with more than 65% observed a single time. About an eighth of the sample is in the top ten clones. The source material was peripheral blood. Source of these receptors: a man aged 80 or over with acute or convalescent COVID-19.

CDR3 sequence: CASNSQVNTEAFF. The CDR3, as DNA: TGCGCCAGTAATTCACAGGTGAACACTGAAGCTTTCTTT. The J gene is TRBJ1-1, the V gene TRBV5-1; D is possibly TRBD1 (5 bases). This CDR3 is 13 amino acids long. V was shortened by 8 bases and J by 0 bases, with 11 bases between the two germline ends. Germline CDR1 is SGHRS and CDR2 is YFSETQ. Using reference TRBV5-1 and TRBJ1-1 for the parts outside the CDR3, the full variable domain is KAGVTQTPRYLIKTRGQQVTLSCSPISGHRSVSWYQQTPGQGLQFLFEYFSETQRNKGNFPGRFSGRQFSNSRSEMNVSTLELGDSALYLCASNSQVNTEAFFGQGTRLTVV.

The chain has TRBV30 and TRBJ1-4, with TRBD1 identical over 9 bases. The CDR3 covers 15 residues. Germline V gene lookup returns CDR1 GTSNPN and CDR2 SVGIG (reference sequence). Trimming removed 1 base from V and 9 bases from J; junction bases left unmatched: 9. CDR3 protein: CAWSGRTGEGKKLFF. CDR3 nucleotides: TGTGCCTGGAGTGGGAGGACAGGGGAGGGGAAAAAACTGTTTTTT.

V is TRBV5-5 and J is TRBJ1-2; 7 nucleotides align to TRBD1. The germline CDR1 and CDR2 sequences are SGHKS and YYEKEE (reference sequence). V gave up 4 bases and J gave up 5 bases; unmatched junction bases: 11. The CDR3 loop spans 15 amino acids. The CDR3 loop reads CASSLTGDLGYGYTF. The CDR3 DNA reads TGTGCCAGCAGCCTAACAGGGGACCTAGGTTATGGCTACACCTTC.

J is TRBJ1-1 and V is TRBV5-1; 9 nucleotides match TRBD1. CDR3 length: 17 amino acids. Germline lookup yields CDR1 SGHRS and CDR2 YFSETQ. The V gene end was trimmed by 0 bases and the J gene end by 2 bases; junction bases not matched to a gene: 8. The CDR3: CASSLEANRGPNTEAFF. CDR3 nucleotide sequence: TGCGCCAGCAGCTTGGAGGCTAACAGGGGGCCAAACACTGAAGCTTTCTTT. Filled out from reference TRBV5-1 and TRBJ1-1, the complete variable domain reads KAGVTQTPRYLIKTRGQQVTLSCSPISGHRSVSWYQQTPGQGLQFLFEYFSETQRNKGNFPGRFSGRQFSNSRSEMNVSTLELGDSALYLCASSLEANRGPNTEAFFGQGTRLTVV.

This sequence joins TRBV27 and TRBJ1-5, with 8 positions matching TRBD1. V lost 4 bases and J lost 3; bases outside the gene matches: 2. This CDR3 is 14 amino acids long. Germline assignment: CDR1 MNHEY and CDR2 SMNVEV (reference sequence). As DNA, the CDR3 is TGTGCCAGCAGTTCGACAGGGGTCAATCAGCCCCAGCATTTT. Amino acids: CASSSTGVNQPQHF.

The rearrangement uses TRBV6-5 and TRBJ1-1, with 9 positions matching TRBD1. The CDR3 spans 14 residues. The V segment lost 5 bases and the J segment 7 bases; nucleotides outside the gene matches: 8. CDR1 and CDR2 from the germline V gene are MNHEY and SVGAGI. The DNA of the CDR3 is TGTGCCAGCAGTACCGACAGGGGGGTAAATGAAGCTTTCTTT. It encodes CASSTDRGVNEAFF.

The chain employs TRBV6-1 and TRBJ2-1; TRBD2 matches 8 bases. CDR1 and CDR2 from the germline V gene are MNHNS and SASEGT. The CDR3 spans 14 residues. The trim removed 7 bases at V and 4 bases at J, leaving 6 bases unmatched. CDR3 coding DNA: TGTGCCAGCACGAGGCGGGGGGAGTACAATGAGCAGTTCTTC. Translation: CASTRRGEYNEQFF.

This clone has a single count. The chain has TRBV7-3 and TRBJ2-1, with D uncertain. This CDR3 comprises 15 residues. The germline V gene encodes CDR1 SGHTA and CDR2 FQGTGA. With 2 bases removed from V and 2 bases from J, the gap between germline ends came to 10 bases. CDR3 DNA sequence: TGTGCCAGCAGCTTAGTACACGTCCCCTACAATGAGCAGTTCTTC. Translation: CASSLVHVPYNEQFF.

The rearrangement links TRBV18 to TRBJ2-5; 7 nucleotides line up with TRBD2. V was pared by 6 bases and J by 1 base, with 11 bases of the junction left unmatched. The CDR3 runs 16 residues. The germline V gene has CDR1 KGHSH and CDR2 LQKENI. The CDR3 region is CASSGVSSGFQETQYF. As DNA, the CDR3 is TGTGCCAGCTCCGGGGTGTCTAGCGGATTCCAAGAGACCCAGTACTTC.

V and J are TRBV7-9 and TRBJ1-2; TRBD1 aligns across 7 bases. This CDR3 has 15 amino acids. Looked up from germline, CDR1 is SEHNR and CDR2 is FQNEAQ (reference sequence). The J segment lost 6 bases and the V segment lost 0 bases, leaving 7 bases of the junction unmatched. This chain's CDR3 is CASSLAGGQLHGYTF. The CDR3 DNA follows: TGTGCCAGCAGCTTAGCGGGGGGACAGCTCCATGGCTACACCTTC.

This clone was counted a single time. The chain uses TRBV5-1 and TRBJ2-5; 7 nucleotides match TRBD2. The CDR3 runs to 18 residues. CDR1 is SGHRS and CDR2 is YFSETQ in the germline V gene. V was pared by 4 bases and J by 4 bases, with 19 bases of the junction left unmatched. The CDR3 is CASSPSMGSGAWGETQYF. CDR3 nucleotides: TGCGCCAGCAGCCCTAGCATGGGGAGCGGGGCTTGGGGAGAGACCCAGTACTTC.

This rearrangement joins TRBV7-9 to TRBJ1-2; 9 positions agree with TRBD1. Germline loops: CDR1 SEHNR, CDR2 FQNEAQ (reference sequence). The J segment lost 8 bases and the V segment lost 5 bases, leaving 9 bases of the junction unmatched. The CDR3 sequence is 14 residues long. The CDR3 protein is CASSPREGTGGYTF. The CDR3 coding sequence is TGTGCCAGCAGCCCCCGGGAAGGGACAGGGGGCTACACCTTC.

The V gene is TRBV6-5, the J gene TRBJ1-2, with D maybe TRBD1 (6 bases). The germline gives CDR1 MNHEY, CDR2 SVGAGI. CDR3 length: 15 amino acids. V dropped 0 bases and J dropped 8 bases, with 16 bases sitting between them. The CDR3 nucleotides are TGTGCCAGCAGTTACTCCCCACAGGGCTCCTTGGGCTACACCTTC. It specifies CASSYSPQGSLGYTF.

This clone was counted once. The chain couples TRBV5-5 to TRBJ2-7; perhaps TRBD2 as D (6 bases). The CDR3 length is 15 residues. Looked up from germline, CDR1 is SGHKS and CDR2 is YYEKEE (reference sequence). Between the trimmed V and J ends, which lost 2 bases and 1 base, there was a span of 13 bases. The CDR3 loop is CASSFPGSPSYEQYF. The CDR3 region has the DNA TGTGCCAGCAGCTTCCCCGGGAGTCCGTCCTACGAGCAGTACTTC.

This clone was found once. The chain is built from TRBV29-1 and TRBJ1-1; 8 nucleotides match TRBD1. The junction had 13 bases not matched to a gene; V was cut back by 5 bases and J by 5 bases. The CDR3 extends over 15 amino acids. CDR1 is SQVTM, CDR2 ANQGSEA, per germline. CDR3 residues: CSVSAGGSSGTEAFF. The CDR3 nucleotides read TGCAGCGTTTCGGCAGGGGGCTCGTCGGGGACTGAAGCTTTCTTT.

Note on this clone: The sample has other DNA sequences that encode this CDR3 too. The rearrangement uses TRBV20-1 and TRBJ2-7, with D perhaps matching TRBD2 (6 bases). The V and J ends lost 2 bases and 5 bases respectively, with 7 bases between them. This CDR3 has 11 residues. The germline CDR1 and CDR2 sequences are DFQATT and SNEGSKA (reference sequence). This CDR3 reads CSARSGHEQYF. Here the CDR3 DNA reads TGCAGTGCTAGAAGCGGGCACGAGCAGTACTTC.

This clone was counted once. The chain couples TRBV6-6 to TRBJ1-4; no clear D. The V gene's germline CDR1 is MNHNY and CDR2 SVGAGI (reference sequence). This CDR3 is 16 amino acids long. Deletions cut 4 bases from V and 0 bases from J, with 12 bases between. CDR3 coding DNA: TGTGCCAGCAGTTTGAGGGTCCCAGCAACTAATGAAAAACTGTTTTTT. As protein: CASSLRVPATNEKLFF.

CDR3 DNA sequence: TGTGCCAGCAGCAAATGGGGCAGGCAGAACACTGAAGCTTTCTTT. Translation gives CASSKWGRQNTEAFF. This chain joins TRBV21-1 and TRBJ1-1; TRBD1 is taken as the D call from the table, unchecked against the DNA. TRBV21-1 is annotated as a pseudogene. This CDR3 is built from 15 residues.

This sequence joins TRBV7-8 and TRBJ1-1; D gene unclear. Germline loops: CDR1 SGHVS, CDR2 FQNEAQ. Trimming pared 1 base from V and 1 base from J, leaving 7 bases between. This CDR3 has 14 residues. CDR3 nucleotide sequence: TGTGCCAGCAGCTTAGTCGCGGGGAACACTGAAGCTTTCTTT. Amino acids: CASSLVAGNTEAFF.

The V and J genes are TRBV18 and TRBJ1-1, with D perhaps TRBD1 (6 bases). Germline V gene lookup returns CDR1 KGHSH and CDR2 LQKENI. V dropped 4 bases and J dropped 0 bases, with 12 bases sitting between them. The CDR3 has 15 residues. CDR3 in amino acids: CASSRGQLMNTEAFF. CDR3 DNA sequence: TGTGCCAGCTCACGGGGACAACTCATGAACACTGAAGCTTTCTTT.

The chain recombines TRBV10-3 with TRBJ2-1, with TRBD1 matching 12 bases. The CDR3 length is 14 residues. V lost 6 bases to trimming and J lost 9 bases; unmatched junction nucleotides: 6. Germline values: CDR1 ENHRY, CDR2 SYGVKD. CDR3 sequence reads: CAISGTGGEGEQFF. DNA of the CDR3: TGTGCCATCAGCGGGACAGGGGGCGAGGGTGAGCAGTTCTTC.

The V and J genes are TRBV5-4 and TRBJ2-7; 7 nucleotides align to TRBD1. Germline CDR1 is SGHNT and CDR2 is YYREEE (reference sequence). Losses at the gene ends were 0 bases for V and 2 bases for J; bases not matched to a gene: 2. The CDR3 spans 14 residues. CDR3: CASSLEGAAYEQYF. As DNA, the CDR3 is TGTGCCAGCAGCTTGGAGGGGGCTGCCTACGAGCAGTACTTC. Full variable domain (rest looked up from reference TRBV5-4 and TRBJ2-7): ETGVTQSPTHLIKTRGQQVTLRCSSQSGHNTVSWYQQALGQGPQFIFQYYREEENGRGNFPPRFSGLQFPNYSSELNVNALELDDSALYLCASSLEGAAYEQYFGPGTRLTVT.

The CDR3 protein is CASSETFRDREETQYF. For the CDR3, the DNA is TGTGCCAGCAGTGAAACGTTTCGAGACAGGGAAGAGACCCAGTACTTC. The chain links TRBV2 to TRBJ2-5; 7 bases line up with TRBD1. The trim removed 2 bases at V and 3 bases at J, leaving 9 bases unmatched. CDR3 length: 16 residues. Germline values: CDR1 SNHLY, CDR2 FYNNEI.

The chain joins TRBV11-1 to TRBJ1-6, with 7 nucleotides matching TRBD1. V dropped 5 bases and J dropped 5; count of bases not matched to a gene: 3. Germline assignment: CDR1 SGHAT and CDR2 FQDESV (reference sequence). The CDR3 has 14 amino acids. The CDR3 DNA reads TGTGCCAGCAGCCTGGGGACAGATAATTCACCCCTCCACTTT. It encodes CASSLGTDNSPLHF.

This chain links TRBV19 with TRBJ1-5, with D possibly being TRBD1 (6 bases). The CDR3 extends over 13 amino acids. V lost 3 bases and J 7 bases, leaving 10 bases between the germline ends. CDR1 is LNHDA, CDR2 SQIVND, per germline (reference sequence). The CDR3 region has the DNA TGTGCCAGTAGTATGCAGAGGGGGCAGCCCCAGCATTTT. This sequence encodes CASSMQRGQPQHF.

The chain joins TRBV9 to TRBJ2-1; 10 positions agree with TRBD2. The CDR3 is 18 amino acids. Germline trimming cut 0 bases from V and 7 bases from J; bases unmatched to any gene: 13. Germline V lookup: CDR1 SGDLS, CDR2 YYNGEE. The CDR3 DNA follows: TGTGCCAGCAGCGTAGACCCCAGCGGGGGGGGTTCCCGGAATGAGCAGTTCTTC. This sequence encodes CASSVDPSGGGSRNEQFF.

The chain couples TRBV19 to TRBJ2-3; 7 positions match TRBD2. Germline lookup yields CDR1 LNHDA and CDR2 SQIVND (reference sequence). CDR3 length equals 14 residues. Trimming took 5 bases from V and 2 from J; bases not matched to a gene: 4. The CDR3 sequence: CASSPGTNTDTQYF. DNA for the CDR3: TGTGCCAGTAGTCCCGGGACTAACACAGATACGCAGTATTTT.

This clone was picked up one time. This sequence joins TRBV2 and TRBJ1-4; 7 bases are shared with TRBD1. V trimming: 10 bases; J trimming: 3 bases; junction bases outside the gene matches: 5. The CDR3 extends over 13 amino acids. CDR1 and CDR2 (germline): SNHLY, FYNNEI. The CDR3 protein is CANTQGANEKLFF. The CDR3, as DNA: TGTGCCAACACCCAGGGGGCTAATGAAAAACTGTTTTTT.

The chain employs TRBV6-5 and TRBJ2-2; D might be TRBD1 (6 bases). The V end lost 10 bases, the J end lost 1 base, and 13 bases lay between the germline ends. The length of the CDR3 is 14 residues. CDR1 and CDR2 from the germline V gene are MNHEY and SVGAGI. The CDR3 reads CANGKGQNTGELFF. In nucleotides, the CDR3 is TGTGCCAACGGAAAGGGACAGAACACCGGGGAGCTGTTTTTT.